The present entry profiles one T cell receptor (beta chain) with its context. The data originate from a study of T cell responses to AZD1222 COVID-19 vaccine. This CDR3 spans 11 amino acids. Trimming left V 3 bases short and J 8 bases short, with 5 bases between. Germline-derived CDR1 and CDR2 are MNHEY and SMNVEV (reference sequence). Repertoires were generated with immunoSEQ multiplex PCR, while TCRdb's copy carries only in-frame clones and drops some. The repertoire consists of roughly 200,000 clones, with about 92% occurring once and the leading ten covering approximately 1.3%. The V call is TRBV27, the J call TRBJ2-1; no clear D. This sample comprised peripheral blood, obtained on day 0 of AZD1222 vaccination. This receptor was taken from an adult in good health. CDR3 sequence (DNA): TGTGCCAGCAGTTTGAGGTATGAGCAGTTCTTC. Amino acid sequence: CASSLRYEQFF.